These 19 T cell receptor beta chains were sequenced from one sample in a study of T cells in Graves' hyperthyroidism and ophthalmopathy. Amplification targeted TCR beta CDR3 regions from RNA transcripts. When the TCR CDR3 underwent first-round RT-PCR, the HTBI primer set was used. One entry per CDR3 protein, called by TCRdb with MiXCR from the multiplex PCR reads. The sample shows fewer than 750,000 distinct CDR3 sequences, around 42% of them seen only once. Sequencing input: peripheral blood or thyroid tissue (not recorded which). The receptor set was obtained from a woman aged 18-29 years with Graves' hyperthyroidism.

This rearrangement joins TRBV29-1 to TRBJ2-5; D may be TRBD1 (6 bases). This CDR3 is 13 amino acids long. The V end lost 8 bases, the J end lost 1 base, and 14 bases lay between the germline ends. The germline V gene encodes CDR1 SQVTM and CDR2 ANQGSEA. The CDR3 coding sequence is TGCAGCCAAGATCCAGGGGCCCAAGAGACCCAGTACTTC. It specifies CSQDPGAQETQYF.

A word on this clonotype: An end of the junction differs from the germline gene, which may be a read error. The rearrangement joins TRBV7-7 to TRBJ1-5, with D possibly being TRBD1 (5 bases). The CDR3 covers 16 residues. Germline lookup yields CDR1 SSHAT and CDR2 FNYEAQ (reference sequence). In DNA form, the CDR3 reads TGTGCTAGCAGCTTAGCGGGCAGGGAGGTCGATCAGCCCCAGCATTTT. This gives the protein CASSLAGREVDQPQHF.

The chain links TRBV20-1 to TRBJ1-1; the D is unclear. Germline values: CDR1 DFQATT, CDR2 SNEGSKA (reference sequence). The CDR3 spans 12 residues. The CDR3 DNA is TGCAGCCAAGAAACCAGTTATACTGAAGCTTTCTTT. This encodes CSQETSYTEAFF.

In this sample, this clonotype turned up a few times. CDR3 DNA: TGCGCCAGCAGCCAAGATCCCCGGGAGGGAGACGAGCAGTACTTC. Translating it yields CASSQDPREGDEQYF. V gene TRBV4-3 combines with J gene TRBJ2-7; 8 nucleotides line up with TRBD2. J was trimmed by 5 bases and V by 0 bases; bases with no gene match: 6. Germline-derived CDR1 and CDR2 are LGHNA and YSLEER. CDR3 length: 15 amino acids.

In this sample, this clonotype turned up many times. The genes are TRBV20-1 and TRBJ2-7, with TRBD2 matching over 8 bases. Unmatched junction bases numbered 2, after V lost 3 bases and J lost 1 base. This CDR3 comprises 13 residues. Germline V gene sequence: CDR1 DFQATT, CDR2 SNEGSKA (reference sequence). CDR3 sequence (DNA): TGCAGTGCTAGTGGGACTAGGTCCTACGAGCAGTACTTC. Protein sequence: CSASGTRSYEQYF.

Ten or more counts support this clonotype. This chain connects TRBV7-2 to TRBJ2-2; D perhaps matches TRBD1 (5 bases). The CDR3 runs 13 residues. V lost 4 bases and J 6 bases, leaving 9 bases between the germline ends. CDR1 SGHTA and CDR2 FQGNSA come from the germline V gene. CDR3: CASSSRASGELFF. The CDR3 DNA reads as TGTGCCAGCAGCTCCAGGGCGTCCGGGGAGCTGTTTTTT.

This chain joins TRBV7-2 and TRBJ2-7; D is perhaps TRBD2 (6 bases). The CDR3 totals 16 residues. V lost 1 base and J lost 1, with 14 bases in between. The germline V gene encodes CDR1 SGHTA and CDR2 FQGNSA. CDR3 sequence reads: CASSLELANNSYEQYF. The CDR3 bases are TGTGCCAGCAGCTTAGAGCTAGCGAACAATTCCTACGAGCAGTACTTC. Together with reference TRBV7-2 and TRBJ2-7, the CDR3 gives the full variable domain: GAGVSQSPSNKVTEKGKDVELRCDPISGHTALYWYRQSLGQGLEFLIYFQGNSAPDKSGLPSDRFSAERTGGSVSTLTIQRTQQEDSAVYLCASSLELANNSYEQYFGPGTRLTVT.

The table lists this clonotype with many counts. The J gene is TRBJ1-2, the V gene TRBV7-3; possible D gene TRBD1, 6 bases. Per the germline V gene, CDR1 is SGHTA and CDR2 is FQGTGA. Trimming took off 10 bases at V and 4 bases at J, with 19 bases between the two ends. CDR3 size: 14 residues. This chain's CDR3 is CANRVQDSFYGYTF. CDR3 in DNA: TGTGCCAACAGGGTCCAGGACAGCTTCTATGGCTACACCTTC.

In this sample, this clonotype turned up once. The chain carries TRBV6-5 and TRBJ1-2; 8 positions match TRBD1. The germline gives CDR1 MNHEY, CDR2 SVGAGI. The CDR3 is 16 residues long. With 2 bases clipped from V and 2 bases from J, the junction kept 7 bases outside the gene matches. The CDR3, as DNA: TGTGCCAGCAGTTACCCGACAGGGGCCTTAAACTATGGCTACACCTTC. It codes for CASSYPTGALNYGYTF.

About this clonotype: The junction departs from the called germline gene at one end, perhaps through a read error. This chain links TRBV18 with TRBJ1-2; D call uncertain. The CDR3 covers 12 residues. Germline lookup yields CDR1 KGHSH and CDR2 LQKENI. CDR3 sequence: CAGSPDYNGYTF. The CDR3 DNA is TGTGCCGGCTCCCCGGACTACAATGGCTACACCTTC.

The chain couples TRBV29-1 to TRBJ2-7; 9 bases align to TRBD1. From germline, CDR1 is SQVTM and CDR2 ANQGSEA. The CDR3 has 16 amino acids. J lost 3 bases, V lost 1 base, and 10 bases had no gene match. This chain's CDR3 is CSVEGAPDRGGYEQYF. The CDR3 DNA is TGCAGCGTTGAAGGGGCACCGGACAGGGGAGGCTACGAGCAGTACTTC.

A note on this clonotype: Relative to the germline gene, one junction end is altered; a read error may explain this. This sequence joins TRBV10-1 and TRBJ2-3, with 15 bases that match TRBD2. From germline, CDR1 is WNHNN and CDR2 SYGVQD (reference sequence). The CDR3 sequence is 18 residues long. The CDR3 reads CAISESWTSGRDTDTQYF. The CDR3 DNA is TGTGCCATCAGTGAGTCCTGGACTAGCGGGAGGGACACAGATACGCAGTATTTT.

In regard to this clonotype: The junction departs from the called germline gene at one end, perhaps through a read error. The chain combines TRBV20-1 with TRBJ1-1; possibly TRBD1 for D (6 bases). The CDR3 sequence is 13 residues long. Germline V gives CDR1 DFQATT, CDR2 SNEGSKA (reference sequence). CDR3 amino acids: CSATTGRKTEAFF. The CDR3, as DNA: TGCAGCGCTACAACAGGGAGAAAAACTGAAGCTTTCTTT.

The rearrangement links TRBV2 to TRBJ1-1, with unresolved D. CDR1 is SNHLY, CDR2 FYNNEI, per germline. V lost 2 bases to trimming and J lost 0 bases, with 7 bases between them. The CDR3 contains 14 residues. In DNA, the CDR3 is TGTGCCAGCAGTGAATCTAGGTTGAACACTGAAGCTTTCTTT. It translates to CASSESRLNTEAFF.

In its sample, this clonotype was seen many times. The V call is TRBV27, the J call TRBJ1-2; unclear D gene. The germline V gene has CDR1 MNHEY and CDR2 SMNVEV (reference sequence). This CDR3 is built from 13 residues. Trimming left V 5 bases short and J 3 bases short, with 10 bases between. CDR3 in amino acids: CASSGQRDYGYTF. The DNA of the CDR3 is TGTGCCAGCAGTGGCCAAAGGGACTATGGCTACACCTTC.

This clonotype was counted many times. The chain is built from TRBV4-2 and TRBJ1-5; no definite D call. Trimming removed 0 bases from V and 6 bases from J, with 15 bases in between. The CDR3 runs 16 residues. Germline V CDR1 and CDR2: LGHNA, YNFKEQ. CDR3 sequence: CASSQDTWEGGQPQHF. CDR3 sequence (DNA): TGTGCCAGCAGCCAAGATACTTGGGAGGGCGGTCAGCCCCAGCATTTT.

The chain recombines TRBV6-6 with TRBJ1-1; 9 bases line up with TRBD1. Germline CDR1 and CDR2: MNHNY and SVGAGI (reference sequence). The V and J ends lost 2 bases and 1 base, in that order; junction bases with no gene match: 5. The CDR3 totals 16 residues. The CDR3 DNA reads as TGTGCCAGCAGTTACGGAGCGGACAGGGGGAACACTGAAGCTTTCTTT. This sequence encodes CASSYGADRGNTEAFF.

This chain connects TRBV19 to TRBJ2-7; D may be TRBD1 (5 bases). The CDR3 covers 15 residues. Germline CDR1 reads LNHDA; CDR2 reads SQIVND (reference sequence). V shed 7 bases and J shed 0 bases, with 16 bases lying between them. CDR3 nucleotide sequence: TGTGCCAGTACCCCTAGACAGAACCACTCCTACGAGCAGTACTTC. It codes for CASTPRQNHSYEQYF.

This clonotype has a single count. This CDR3 reads CSVEGRNEKLFF. The CDR3 coding sequence is TGCAGCGTTGAGGGAAGGAACGAAAAACTGTTTTTT. The gene calls are TRBV29-1 and TRBJ1-4; D is undetermined. The V and J ends lost 3 bases and 8 bases respectively, with 10 bases between them. This CDR3 contains 12 residues. Germline values: CDR1 SQVTM, CDR2 ANQGSEA.